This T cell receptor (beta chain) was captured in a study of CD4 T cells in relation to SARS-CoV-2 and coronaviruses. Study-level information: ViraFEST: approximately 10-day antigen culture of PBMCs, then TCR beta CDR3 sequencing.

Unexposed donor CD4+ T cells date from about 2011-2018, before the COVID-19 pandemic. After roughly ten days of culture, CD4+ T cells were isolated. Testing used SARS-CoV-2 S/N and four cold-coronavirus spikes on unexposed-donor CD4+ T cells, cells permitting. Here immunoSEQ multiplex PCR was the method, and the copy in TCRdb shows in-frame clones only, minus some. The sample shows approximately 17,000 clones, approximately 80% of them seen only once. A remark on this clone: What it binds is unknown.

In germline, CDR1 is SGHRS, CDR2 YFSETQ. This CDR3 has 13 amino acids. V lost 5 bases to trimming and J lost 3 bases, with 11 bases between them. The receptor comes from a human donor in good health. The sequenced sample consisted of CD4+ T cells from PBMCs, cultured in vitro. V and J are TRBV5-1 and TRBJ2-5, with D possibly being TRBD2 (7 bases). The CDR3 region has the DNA TGCGCCAGCAGTGGGGGGGCCGAAGAGACCCAGTACTTC. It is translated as CASSGGAEETQYF.